This T cell receptor (beta chain) was recovered during a study of beta chain features in type 1 diabetes. Study-level findings and limits: People with Type 1 diabetes carried modestly yet significantly shorter TCRB CDR3s in all four CD4+ subsets. TCRB rearrangement may or may not be influenced by HLA type; here this remained unresolved. Healthy donors had naive, central memory and Treg TCRB repertoires that appeared less similar than those seen among patients.

Expressed TCRB transcripts were sequenced because the isolated RNA had all been reverse transcribed beforehand. Measured with immunoSEQ multiplex PCR; TCRdb has only the in-frame clones, and not every one. The sample lists over 650,000 clones; 11% to 15% were seen once. Notes on this clone: What it recognizes is unknown.

Each of the CD4+ naive, central memory, regulatory and stem cell-like memory populations was sorted via CD45RO/CCR7/CD25/CD127/CD95/CD27. This CDR3 spans 15 amino acids. With 4 bases clipped from V and 5 bases from J, the junction kept 8 bases outside the gene matches. The germline CDR1 and CDR2 sequences are ENHRY and SYGVKD. The V and J genes are TRBV10-3 and TRBJ2-5; 9 bases agree with TRBD1. This clonotype originated in a man aged 18 to 29 with type 1 diabetes. The specimen sequenced was naive CD4+ T cells from blood. The CDR3 reads CAISGQGDLQETQYF. The CDR3, as DNA: TGTGCCATCAGTGGACAGGGGGACCTCCAGGAGACCCAGTACTTC.